This T cell receptor beta chain was sequenced in a study of cytomegalovirus exposure and HLA in healthy donors. Findings of the study overall: Later analysis found that TCR beta chains associated with HLA were more clonally expanded than other, equally common chains. Sequences of the TCR beta chain were said to predict the HLA-A and HLA-B alleles of most subjects accurately.

The PCR was carried out with 60 Vbeta primers and 13 Jbeta primers. Libraries were prepared by immunoSEQ multiplex PCR; TCRdb keeps only in-frame clonotypes and omits some of them. The table includes 200,000 or so clones, over 70% detected once. Of note for this clone: What it binds is not known.

Germline assignment: CDR1 SGHVS and CDR2 FQNEAQ. Germline trimming cut 5 bases from V and 5 bases from J; bases unmatched to any gene: 5. CDR3 length: 14 amino acids. The sequenced sample consisted of PBMCs. V usage is TRBV7-8 and J usage is TRBJ1-1, with 10 bases identical to TRBD1. This TCR was sampled from a young man in good health and CMV-seronegative. In DNA, the CDR3 is TGTGCCAGCAGCATTGGACAGGGGGATACTGAAGCTTTCTTT. Its translation is CASSIGQGDTEAFF.